Detailed here is one TCR beta chain. The repertoire was sequenced with immunoSEQ multiplex PCR; TCRdb's copy has only in-frame clones and lacks some. The profile shows approximately 490,000 clones, 87% of them singletons. This sample stems from a study of blood T cell repertoires in COVID-19. Background on the study: The United States, Italy and Spain supplied acute and convalescent COVID-19 samples. T cells, B-cell-depleted T cells, or PBMCs supplied cDNA or gDNA.

The CDR3 runs to 14 residues. With 5 bases removed from V and 4 bases from J, the gap between germline ends came to 14 bases. Germline-derived CDR1 and CDR2 are LGHDT and YNNKEL (reference sequence). The study drew participants aged about 18 to 89 years from about two dozen US areas. The V and J genes are TRBV3-1 (or the pseudogene TRBV3-2) and TRBJ1-2; D possibly corresponds to TRBD1 (6 bases). Sequencing was done on a sample of PBMCs or T cells enriched from blood (not recorded which). The origin of this receptor is a woman aged 18-29 years who had recovered from COVID-19. CDR3 protein: CASSFRDTLYGYTF. The CDR3 DNA is TGTGCCAGCAGCTTCCGGGACACCCTCTATGGCTACACCTTC.